These T cell receptor beta chains were read from a single sample in a study of PD-1 blockade in classical Hodgkin lymphoma. Only in-frame clones appear in the TCRdb table, and some are missing; sequencing was by immunoSEQ multiplex PCR. Among just over 9,500 clones listed, around 75% were seen once. This specimen was CD4+ T cells from blood, taken before the fourth cycle of nivolumab. The receptors were gathered from a human donor with classical Hodgkin lymphoma. CDR3s include the opening cysteine and the closing phenylalanine or tryptophan. Fields, in order: D gene, V gene, clone size, J gene, CDR3 protein, CDR3 DNA. D genes are given only for firm matches. Clone size appears in some rows only: once, few, many, or a class for an expanded clone.

.,TRBV27,.,TRBJ1-3,CASGITGVGTIYF,TGTGCCAGCGGCATAACGGGAGTCGGCACCATATATTTT
.,TRBV30,.,TRBJ1-6,CAWTLGDYNSPLHF,TGTGCCTGGACCCTGGGGGACTATAATTCACCCCTCCACTTT
.,TRBV14,.,TRBJ1-4,CASSQVGRGVNEKLFF,TGTGCCAGCAGCCAAGTTGGGAGGGGAGTCAATGAAAAACTGTTTTTT
.,TRBV15,.,TRBJ1-5,CATSRRGQTIQPQHF,TGTGCCACCAGCAGACGCGGACAGACCATTCAGCCCCAGCATTTT
TRBD1,TRBV5-4,few,TRBJ1-2,CASSPGQGANNYGYTF,TGTGCCAGCAGCCCGGGACAGGGGGCAAATAACTATGGCTACACCTTC
TRBD1,TRBV5-8,.,TRBJ1-2,CASSLTGTEVFGGYTF,TGTGCCAGCAGCTTGACCGGGACAGAGGTTTTCGGGGGCTACACCTTC
.,TRBV6-5,.,TRBJ1-2,CASSYPPPHGYTF,TGTGCCAGCAGTTACCCACCCCCCCATGGCTACACCTTC
.,TRBV5-5,.,TRBJ1-4,CASSFQGNEKLFF,TGTGCCAGCAGCTTTCAGGGTAATGAAAAACTGTTTTTT
.,TRBV28,.,TRBJ1-2,CASSFYRAPNGYTF,TGTGCCAGCAGTTTTTACCGGGCACCCAATGGCTACACCTTC